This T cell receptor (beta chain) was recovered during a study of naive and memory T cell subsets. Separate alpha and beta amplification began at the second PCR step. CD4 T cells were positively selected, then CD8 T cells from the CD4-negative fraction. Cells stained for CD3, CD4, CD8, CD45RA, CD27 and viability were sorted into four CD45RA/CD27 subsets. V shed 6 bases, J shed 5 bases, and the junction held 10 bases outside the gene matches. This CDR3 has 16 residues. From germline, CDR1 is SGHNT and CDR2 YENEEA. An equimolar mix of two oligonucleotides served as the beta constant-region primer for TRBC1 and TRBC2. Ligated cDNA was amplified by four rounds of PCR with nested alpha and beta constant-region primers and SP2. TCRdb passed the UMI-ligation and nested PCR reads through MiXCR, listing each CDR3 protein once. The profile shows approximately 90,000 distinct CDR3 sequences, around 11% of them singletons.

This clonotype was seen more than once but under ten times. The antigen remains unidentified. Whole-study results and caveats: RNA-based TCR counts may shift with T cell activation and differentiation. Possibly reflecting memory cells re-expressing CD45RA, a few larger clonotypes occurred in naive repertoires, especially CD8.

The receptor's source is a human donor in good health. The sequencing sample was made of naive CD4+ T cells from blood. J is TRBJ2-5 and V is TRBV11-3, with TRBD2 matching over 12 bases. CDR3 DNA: TGTGCCAGCAGTTCCGGCGGACTAGCGGGGACGGAGACCCAGTACTTC. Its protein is CASSSGGLAGTETQYF.